This T cell receptor beta chain was captured by sequencing in a study of HIV-infected patients and healthy controls. Reverse transcription used 500 to 550 ng RNA and constant-region primers for alpha and beta. Using multiplexing indices, alpha and beta chain libraries were generated apart by chain-specific third strand synthesis. Ligation attached cDNA to a 5' RACE adapter that carried a random hexamer and SP2 site. MiXCR, run by TCRdb on the 5' RACE reads, gives a single entry per CDR3 protein. This sample carries roughly 25,000 distinct CDR3 sequences, 8.5% of them seen once, and the ten largest clones take around 3.9%. CDR3 size: 14 residues. Germline lookup yields CDR1 SGHRS and CDR2 YFSETQ. V lost 4 bases, J lost 3 bases, and 13 bases lay in between. No cell fractionation was done, so the repertoire covers all unsorted peripheral blood T cells. Points from the study as a whole: HIV-infected repertoires had significantly higher mean Gini indices than controls, possibly reflecting oligoclonality. HIV+ repertoires were severely depleted of MAIT alpha-chain CDR3s, unlike healthy controls.

This clonotype has a count of ten or more. The antigen is unknown. The specimen was blood. This TCR came from an adult in good health. The chain recombines TRBV5-1 with TRBJ1-1, with D possibly matching TRBD1 (5 bases). CDR3 sequence: CASSVQVRDTEAFF. DNA of the CDR3: TGCGCCAGCAGCGTGCAGGTCAGGGACACTGAAGCTTTCTTT. Together with reference TRBV5-1 and TRBJ1-1, the CDR3 gives the full variable domain: KAGVTQTPRYLIKTRGQQVTLSCSPISGHRSVSWYQQTPGQGLQFLFEYFSETQRNKGNFPGRFSGRQFSNSRSEMNVSTLELGDSALYLCASSVQVRDTEAFFGQGTRLTVV.